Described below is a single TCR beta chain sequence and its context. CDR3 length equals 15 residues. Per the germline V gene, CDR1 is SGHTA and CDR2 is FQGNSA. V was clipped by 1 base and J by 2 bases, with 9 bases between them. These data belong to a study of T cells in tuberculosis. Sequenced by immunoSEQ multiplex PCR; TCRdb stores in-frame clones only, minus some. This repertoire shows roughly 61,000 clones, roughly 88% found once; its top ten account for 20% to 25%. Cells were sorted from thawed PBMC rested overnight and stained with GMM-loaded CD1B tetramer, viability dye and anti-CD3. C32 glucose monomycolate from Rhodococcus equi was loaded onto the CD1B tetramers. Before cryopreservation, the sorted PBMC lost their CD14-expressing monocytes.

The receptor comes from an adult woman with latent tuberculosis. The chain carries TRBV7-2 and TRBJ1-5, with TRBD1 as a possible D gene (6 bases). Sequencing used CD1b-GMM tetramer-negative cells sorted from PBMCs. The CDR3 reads CASSLGAGGNQPQHF. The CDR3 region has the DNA TGTGCCAGCAGCTTAGGGGCAGGGGGCAATCAGCCCCAGCATTTT.